The clone carrying this T cell receptor (beta chain) was observed a single time. This entry is derived from a study of blood T cell repertoires in COVID-19. In the study overall: Samples of COVID-19 (acute and convalescent) were obtained from the United States, Italy and Spain. T cells, B-cell-depleted T cells, or PBMCs supplied cDNA or gDNA.

During active infection, Seattle patients enrolled and were then monitored through disease. This CDR3 is built from 15 residues. Germline V gene data show CDR1 as LNHDA and CDR2 as SQIVND (reference sequence). V dropped 7 bases and J dropped 4; count of bases not matched to a gene: 9. Original methodology: Amplification of reference gene primers was used by the study to estimate nucleated cell counts. TCRdb keeps only in-frame clones here, not all; method: immunoSEQ multiplex PCR. V, J and clone size are those of that table, while D and trimming were read from the DNA. This sample has fewer than 350,000 clones; around 90% occur once, and the top ten carry 7.5% to 10%.

The sequence came from a young man with COVID-19, enrolled during active disease. Sequenced material: peripheral blood. The rearrangement joins TRBV19 to TRBJ1-2; 10 positions agree with TRBD1. The chain's CDR3 is CASNPTGGAGYGYTF. The CDR3 DNA reads as TGTGCCAGTAACCCGACAGGGGGCGCCGGCTATGGCTACACCTTC.